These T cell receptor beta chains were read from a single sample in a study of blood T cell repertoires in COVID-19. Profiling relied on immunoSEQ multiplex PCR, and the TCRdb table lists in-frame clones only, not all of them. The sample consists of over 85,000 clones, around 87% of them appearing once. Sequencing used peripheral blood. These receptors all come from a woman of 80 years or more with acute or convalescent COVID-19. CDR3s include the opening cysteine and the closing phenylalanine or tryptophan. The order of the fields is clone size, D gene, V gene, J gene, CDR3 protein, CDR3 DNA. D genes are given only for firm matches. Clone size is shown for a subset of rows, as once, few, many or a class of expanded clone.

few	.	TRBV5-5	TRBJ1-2	CASSVGTLNYGYTF	TGTGCCAGCAGCGTCGGGACACTTAACTATGGCTACACCTTC
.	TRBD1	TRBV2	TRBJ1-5	CASSGTGVSNQPQHF	TGTGCCAGCAGTGGAACAGGGGTTAGCAATCAGCCCCAGCATTTT
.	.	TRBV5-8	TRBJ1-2	CASSLGWTPNYGYTF	TGTGCCAGCAGCTTGGGGTGGACTCCTAACTATGGCTACACCTTC
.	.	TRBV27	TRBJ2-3	CASSPFRVASTDTQYF	TGTGCCAGCAGTCCCTTTCGGGTCGCTAGCACAGATACGCAGTATTTT
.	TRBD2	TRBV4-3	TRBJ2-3	CASSQGGGGSGTDTQYF	TGCGCCAGCAGCCAAGGGGGCGGGGGTAGCGGCACAGATACGCAGTATTTT
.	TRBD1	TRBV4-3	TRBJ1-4	CASSQGTGKPNEKLFF	TGCGCCAGCAGCCAAGGGACAGGGAAACCTAATGAAAAACTGTTTTTT
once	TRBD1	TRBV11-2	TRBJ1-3	CASSLALTGSTGNTIYF	TGTGCCAGCAGCTTAGCCCTGACAGGGAGCACTGGAAACACCATATATTTT
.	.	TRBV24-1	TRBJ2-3	CATSDPKTSTDTQYF	TGTGCCACCAGTGACCCGAAGACAAGCACAGATACGCAGTATTTT
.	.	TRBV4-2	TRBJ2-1	CASSHPRDSNEQFF	TGTGCCAGCAGCCACCCAAGGGACTCGAATGAGCAGTTCTTC
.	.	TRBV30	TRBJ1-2	CAWSHQGASASYYGYTF	TGTGCCTGGAGTCACCAGGGCGCAAGCGCAAGTTACTATGGCTACACCTTC
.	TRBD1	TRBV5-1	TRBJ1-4	CASSRYGTANEKLFF	TGCGCCAGCAGCAGGTATGGGACAGCTAATGAAAAACTGTTTTTT
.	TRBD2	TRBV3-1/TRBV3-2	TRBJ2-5	CASSQASGTSKQTQYF	TGTGCCAGCAGCCAAGCTAGTGGGACTAGCAAACAGACCCAGTACTTC
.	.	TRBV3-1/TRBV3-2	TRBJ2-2	CASSQDRQGGTRGTGELFF	TGTGCCAGCAGCCAAGATAGGCAGGGGGGAACGCGGGGCACCGGGGAGCTGTTTTTT
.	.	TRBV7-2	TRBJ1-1	CASSVRREAFF	TGTGCCAGCTCTGTCCGCAGAGAAGCTTTCTTT
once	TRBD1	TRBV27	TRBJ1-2	CASSPGQDYGYTF	TGTGCCAGCAGTCCAGGACAGGACTATGGCTACACCTTC
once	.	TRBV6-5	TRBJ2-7	CASSYGTGGAFYEQYF	TGTGCCAGCAGTTACGGCACAGGGGGGGCATTTTACGAGCAGTACTTC
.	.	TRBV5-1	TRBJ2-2	CASSLGAGPNTGELFF	TGCGCCAGCAGCTTGGGGGCGGGCCCGAACACCGGGGAGCTGTTTTTT
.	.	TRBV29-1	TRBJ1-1	CSVVRGGTEAFF	TGCAGCGTAGTCAGGGGTGGCACTGAAGCTTTCTTT
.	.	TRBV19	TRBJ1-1	CASSMRGGEAFF	TGTGCCAGTAGTATGCGGGGGGGTGAAGCTTTCTTT
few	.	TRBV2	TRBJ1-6	CASSREATWANSPLHF	TGTGCCAGCAGTAGGGAGGCTACCTGGGCTAATTCACCCCTCCACTTT
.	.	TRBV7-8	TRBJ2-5	CASSPILRGQETQYF	TGTGCCAGCAGTCCCATACTAAGAGGCCAAGAGACCCAGTACTTC
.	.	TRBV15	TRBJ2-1	CATSGELADSYNEQFF	TGTGCCACCAGCGGTGAGCTAGCCGACTCCTACAATGAGCAGTTCTTC
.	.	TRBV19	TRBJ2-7	CASSKAELGGYEQYF	TGTGCCAGTAGTAAAGCGGAGCTCGGTGGCTACGAGCAGTACTTC